This T cell receptor beta chain was captured by sequencing in a study of beta chain features in type 1 diabetes. Findings of the study overall: TCRB CDR3s were moderately but significantly shorter in Type 1 diabetes patients in all four CD4+ subsets.

Of the isolated RNA, all was reverse transcribed, and so the sequenced material was expressed TCRB transcripts. Average reads for naive, central memory and regulatory T cell samples were several million. Here immunoSEQ multiplex PCR was the method, and the copy in TCRdb shows in-frame clones only, minus some. This sample has 500,000 to 700,000 clones, with around 15% found just once. A note on this clone: Antigen specificity is unknown.

Germline V CDR1 and CDR2: DFQATT, SNEGSKA (reference sequence). V lost 4 bases and J lost 7; bases outside the gene matches: 3. This CDR3 has 11 residues. The receptor's source is a man younger than 30 in good health. Sequencing input: naive CD4+ T cells from blood. The chain links TRBV20-1 to TRBJ2-5; TRBD2 agrees at 7 bases. CDR3: CSATSGGTQYF. CDR3 nucleotide sequence: TGCAGTGCTACTAGCGGCGGGACCCAGTACTTC.